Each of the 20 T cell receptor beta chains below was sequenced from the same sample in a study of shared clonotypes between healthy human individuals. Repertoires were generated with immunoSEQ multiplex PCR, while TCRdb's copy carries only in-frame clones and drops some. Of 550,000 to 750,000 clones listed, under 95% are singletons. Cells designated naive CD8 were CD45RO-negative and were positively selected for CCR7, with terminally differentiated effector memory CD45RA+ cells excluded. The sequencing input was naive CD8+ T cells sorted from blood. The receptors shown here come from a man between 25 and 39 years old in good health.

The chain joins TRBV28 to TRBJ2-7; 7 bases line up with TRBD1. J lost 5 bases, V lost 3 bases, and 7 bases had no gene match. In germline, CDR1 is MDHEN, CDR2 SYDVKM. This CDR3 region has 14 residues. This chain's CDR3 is CASSFEQGYHEQYF. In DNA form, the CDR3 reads TGTGCCAGCAGTTTCGAACAGGGGTACCACGAGCAGTACTTC.

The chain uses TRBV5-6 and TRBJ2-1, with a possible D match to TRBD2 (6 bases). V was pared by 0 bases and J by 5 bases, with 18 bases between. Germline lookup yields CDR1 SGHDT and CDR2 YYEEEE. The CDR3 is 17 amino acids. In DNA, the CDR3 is TGTGCCAGCAGCTTGGCCGGAAAGGGAGGTTCGGACAATGAGCAGTTCTTC. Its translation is CASSLAGKGGSDNEQFF.

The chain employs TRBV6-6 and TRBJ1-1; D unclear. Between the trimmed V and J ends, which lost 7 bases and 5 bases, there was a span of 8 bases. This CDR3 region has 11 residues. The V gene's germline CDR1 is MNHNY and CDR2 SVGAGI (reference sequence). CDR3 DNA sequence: TGTGCCAGCACCCTAGGAACTGAAGCTTTCTTT. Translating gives CASTLGTEAFF.

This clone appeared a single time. CDR3 sequence (DNA): TGCAGCGTTGATCTGACACTGATGACCGGGACTACTTTATACAATGAGCAGTTCTTC. It translates to CSVDLTLMTGTTLYNEQFF. The rearrangement joins TRBV29-1 to TRBJ2-1; 7 nucleotides agree with TRBD2. Germline trimming cut 3 bases from V and 4 bases from J; bases unmatched to any gene: 21. This CDR3 has 19 amino acids. Per the germline V gene, CDR1 is SQVTM and CDR2 is ANQGSEA.

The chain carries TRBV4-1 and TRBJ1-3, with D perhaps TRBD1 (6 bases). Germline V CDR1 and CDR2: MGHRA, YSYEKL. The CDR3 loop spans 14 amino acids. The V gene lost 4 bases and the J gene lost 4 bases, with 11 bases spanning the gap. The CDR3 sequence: CASSRTVSGNTIYF. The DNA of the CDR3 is TGCGCCAGCAGCCGGACAGTGTCCGGAAACACCATATATTTT.

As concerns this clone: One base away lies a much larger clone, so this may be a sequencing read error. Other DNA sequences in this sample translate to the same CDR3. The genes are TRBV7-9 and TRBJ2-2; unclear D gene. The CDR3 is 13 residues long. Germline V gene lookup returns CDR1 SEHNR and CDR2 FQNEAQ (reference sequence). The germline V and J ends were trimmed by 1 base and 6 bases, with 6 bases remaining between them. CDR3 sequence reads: CASSLVGAGELFF. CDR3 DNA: TGTGCCAGCAGCTTAGTTGGGGCCGGGGAGCTGTTTTTT.

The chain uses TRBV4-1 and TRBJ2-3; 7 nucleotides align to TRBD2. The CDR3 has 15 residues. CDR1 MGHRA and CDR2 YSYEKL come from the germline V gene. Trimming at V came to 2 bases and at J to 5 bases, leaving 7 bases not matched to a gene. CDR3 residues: CASSQTGGVQDTQYF. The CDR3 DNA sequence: TGCGCCAGCAGCCAAACGGGAGGAGTCCAAGATACGCAGTATTTT.

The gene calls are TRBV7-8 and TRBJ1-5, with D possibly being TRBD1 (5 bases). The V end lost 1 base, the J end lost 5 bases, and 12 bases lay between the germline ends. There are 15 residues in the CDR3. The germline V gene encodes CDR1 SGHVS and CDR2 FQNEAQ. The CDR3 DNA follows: TGTGCCAGCAGCTTAGAGTGGGACCGGTATCAGCCCCAGCATTTT. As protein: CASSLEWDRYQPQHF.

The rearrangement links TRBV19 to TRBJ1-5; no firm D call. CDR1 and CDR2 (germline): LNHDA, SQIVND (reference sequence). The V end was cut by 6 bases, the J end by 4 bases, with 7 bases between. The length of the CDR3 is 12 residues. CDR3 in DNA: TGTGCCAGTAGGTTGGGGAATCAGCCCCAGCATTTT. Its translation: CASRLGNQPQHF. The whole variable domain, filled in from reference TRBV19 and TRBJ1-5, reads DGGITQSPKYLFRKEGQNVTLSCEQNLNHDAMYWYRQDPGQGLRLIYYSQIVNDFQKGDIAEGYSVSREKKESFPLTVTSAQKNPTAFYLCASRLGNQPQHFGDGTRLSIL.

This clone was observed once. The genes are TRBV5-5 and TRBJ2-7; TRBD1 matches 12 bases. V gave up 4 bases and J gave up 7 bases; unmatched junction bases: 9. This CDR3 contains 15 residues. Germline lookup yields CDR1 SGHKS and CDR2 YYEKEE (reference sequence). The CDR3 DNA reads TGTGCCAGCAGCACGCCGGGACAGGGGGCGACTGAGCAGTACTTC. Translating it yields CASSTPGQGATEQYF.

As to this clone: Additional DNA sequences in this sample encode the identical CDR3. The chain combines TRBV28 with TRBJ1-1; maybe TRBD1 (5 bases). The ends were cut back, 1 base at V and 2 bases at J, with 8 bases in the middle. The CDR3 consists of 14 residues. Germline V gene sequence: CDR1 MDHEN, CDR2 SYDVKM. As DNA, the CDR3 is TGTGCCAGCAGTTTATCTGGGACCAACACTGAAGCTTTCTTT. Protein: CASSLSGTNTEAFF.

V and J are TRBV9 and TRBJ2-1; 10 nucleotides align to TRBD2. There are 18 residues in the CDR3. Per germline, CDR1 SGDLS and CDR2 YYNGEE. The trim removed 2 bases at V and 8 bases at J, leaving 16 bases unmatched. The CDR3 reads CASSVLLAGNPNFDEQFF. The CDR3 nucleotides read TGTGCCAGCAGCGTGCTACTAGCGGGAAATCCGAATTTCGATGAGCAGTTCTTC.

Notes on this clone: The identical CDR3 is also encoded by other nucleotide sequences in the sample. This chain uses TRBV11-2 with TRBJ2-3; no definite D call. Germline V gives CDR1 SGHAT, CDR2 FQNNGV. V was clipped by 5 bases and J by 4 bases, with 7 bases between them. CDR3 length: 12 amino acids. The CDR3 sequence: CASSPMSDTQYF. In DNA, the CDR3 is TGTGCCAGCAGCCCCATGTCAGATACGCAGTATTTT.

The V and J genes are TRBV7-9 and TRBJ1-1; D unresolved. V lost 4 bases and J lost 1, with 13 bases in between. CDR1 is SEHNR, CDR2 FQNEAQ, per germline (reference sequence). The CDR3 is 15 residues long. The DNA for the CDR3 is TGTGCCAGCAGCTCGACCCTAAGTGGGAACACTGAAGCTTTCTTT. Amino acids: CASSSTLSGNTEAFF.

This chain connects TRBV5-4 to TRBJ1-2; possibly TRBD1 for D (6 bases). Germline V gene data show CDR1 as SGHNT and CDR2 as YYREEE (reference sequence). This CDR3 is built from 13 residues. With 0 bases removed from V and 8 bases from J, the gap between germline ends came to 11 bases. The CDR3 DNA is TGTGCCAGCAGCTTGGTCGCAGGGGAGGGCTACACCTTC. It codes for CASSLVAGEGYTF.

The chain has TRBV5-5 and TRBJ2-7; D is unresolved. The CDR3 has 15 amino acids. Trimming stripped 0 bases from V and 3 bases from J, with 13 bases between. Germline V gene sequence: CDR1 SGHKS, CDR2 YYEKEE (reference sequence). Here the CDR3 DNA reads TGTGCCAGCAGCTTGGCCGACTTTAGGGACTACGAGCAGTACTTC. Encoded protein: CASSLADFRDYEQYF. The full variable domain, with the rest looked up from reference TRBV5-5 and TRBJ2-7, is DAGVTQSPTHLIKTRGQQVTLRCSPISGHKSVSWYQQVLGQGPQFIFQYYEKEERGRGNFPDRFSARQFPNYSSELNVNALLLGDSALYLCASSLADFRDYEQYFGPGTRLTVT.

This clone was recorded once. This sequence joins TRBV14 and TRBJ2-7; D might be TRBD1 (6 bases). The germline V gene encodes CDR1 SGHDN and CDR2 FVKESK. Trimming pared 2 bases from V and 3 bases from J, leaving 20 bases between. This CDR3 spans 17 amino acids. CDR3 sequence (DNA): TGTGCCAGCAGCCAAATACAGGGTGCAGGGCCCCACTACGAGCAGTACTTC. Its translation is CASSQIQGAGPHYEQYF. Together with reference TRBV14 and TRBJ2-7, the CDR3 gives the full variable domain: EAGVTQFPSHSVIEKGQTVTLRCDPISGHDNLYWYRRVMGKEIKFLLHFVKESKQDESGMPNNRFLAERTGGTYSTLKVQPAELEDSGVYFCASSQIQGAGPHYEQYFGPGTRLTVT.

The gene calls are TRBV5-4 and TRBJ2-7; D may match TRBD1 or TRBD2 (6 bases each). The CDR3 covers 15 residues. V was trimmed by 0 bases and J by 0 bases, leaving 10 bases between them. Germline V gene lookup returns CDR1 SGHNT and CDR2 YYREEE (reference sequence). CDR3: CASSLAGGPSYEQYF. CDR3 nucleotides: TGTGCCAGCAGCTTGGCTGGGGGGCCCTCCTACGAGCAGTACTTC.

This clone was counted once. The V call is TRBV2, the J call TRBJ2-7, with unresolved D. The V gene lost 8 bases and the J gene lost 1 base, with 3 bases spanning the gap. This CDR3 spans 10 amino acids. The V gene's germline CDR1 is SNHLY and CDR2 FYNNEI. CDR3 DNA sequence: TGTGCCAGCGTGTCCTACGAGCAGTACTTC. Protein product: CASVSYEQYF.

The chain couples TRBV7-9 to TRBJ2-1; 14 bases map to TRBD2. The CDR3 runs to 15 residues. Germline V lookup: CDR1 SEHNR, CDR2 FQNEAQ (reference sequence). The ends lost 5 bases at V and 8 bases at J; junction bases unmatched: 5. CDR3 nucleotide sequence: TGTGCCAGCAGCCGGGGACTAGCGGGAGAACATGAGCAGTTCTTC. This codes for CASSRGLAGEHEQFF.